This TCR beta chain was recorded in a study of blood T cell repertoires in COVID-19. Study-level background: There were acute and convalescent COVID-19 samples, and they came from the United States, Italy and Spain.

Per the germline V gene, CDR1 is SGHRS and CDR2 is YFSETQ. V lost 2 bases to trimming and J lost 8 bases; unmatched junction nucleotides: 6. The CDR3 extends over 13 amino acids. Per the original methods: Reference gene primer amplification in the assay estimated nucleated cell counts. Assay used: immunoSEQ multiplex PCR; TCRdb lists only in-frame clones, some missing. That table gives V, J and clone size, and the DNA gave D and trimming. The sample shows fewer than 500,000 clones, about 90% of them seen only once. Participants were aged about 18 to 100 years from 20 to 30 US areas. Researchers sorted participants into cohorts using their self-reported clinical history.

V gene TRBV5-1 combines with J gene TRBJ1-2; 7 positions agree with TRBD1. Sequenced input: PBMCs or T cells enriched from blood (not recorded which). This receptor was identified in a woman aged 18-30 years with acute COVID-19. The CDR3 DNA sequence: TGCGCCAGCAGCTTCGTGACAGGGTCCGGCTACACCTTC. Translated, it gives CASSFVTGSGYTF.